This entry lists 21 T cell receptor beta chains sequenced from one sample in a study of cytomegalovirus exposure and HLA in healthy donors. PCR involved 60 Vbeta and 13 Jbeta primers. The method was immunoSEQ multiplex PCR; TCRdb's version includes in-frame clones alone and lacks a portion of them. The sample holds some 150,000 clones, 77% seen once. The sequenced sample was PBMCs. Receptors were obtained from a female donor in good health and CMV-seronegative.

The V and J genes are TRBV2 and TRBJ2-1; 8 bases align to TRBD2. The CDR3 has 13 amino acids. The ends lost 4 bases at V and 7 bases at J; junction bases unmatched: 3. In germline, CDR1 is SNHLY, CDR2 FYNNEI. In nucleotides, the CDR3 is TGTGCCAGCAGTGGGACTAGCCCTAATGAGCAGTTCTTC. Translating gives CASSGTSPNEQFF.

The gene calls are TRBV10-1 and TRBJ2-7, with a possible D match to TRBD2 (6 bases). The V gene's germline CDR1 is WNHNN and CDR2 SYGVQD (reference sequence). V lost 3 bases and J lost 5, with 17 bases in between. The CDR3 has 15 amino acids. CDR3 coding DNA: TGCGCCAGCAGTGACCCAAGGGGACTTTTCCACGAGCAGTACTTC. Translation: CASSDPRGLFHEQYF.

V usage is TRBV7-3 and J usage is TRBJ1-2, with 10 bases that match TRBD1. Germline V gives CDR1 SGHTA, CDR2 FQGTGA. This CDR3 comprises 16 residues. V trimming: 0 bases; J trimming: 1 base; junction bases outside the gene matches: 2. CDR3 in amino acids: CASSLTGQGVNYGYTF. CDR3 nucleotide sequence: TGTGCCAGCAGCTTAACAGGACAGGGGGTTAACTATGGCTACACCTTC.

The count of this clone is one. The J gene is TRBJ2-2, the V gene TRBV18, with 11 bases aligning to TRBD2. CDR1 is KGHSH, CDR2 LQKENI, per germline. CDR3 length: 18 amino acids. V shed 1 base and J 2 bases; nucleotides not matched to a gene: 6. Here the CDR3 reads CASSPQELAGANTGELFF. The CDR3, as DNA: TGTGCCAGCTCACCACAAGAACTAGCGGGGGCTAACACCGGGGAGCTGTTTTTT.

Regarding this clone: Different DNA sequences within this sample yield the same CDR3. The chain couples TRBV30 to TRBJ2-7, with 7 bases fitting TRBD2. Germline assignment: CDR1 GTSNPN and CDR2 SVGIG (reference sequence). V gave up 3 bases and J gave up 7 bases; unmatched junction bases: 12. The CDR3 covers 14 residues. The CDR3 region is CAWRWEGQGYEQYF. CDR3 bases: TGTGCCTGGAGGTGGGAGGGCCAGGGATATGAGCAGTACTTC. Based on the CDR3 plus reference TRBV30 and TRBJ2-7, the full variable domain is SQTIHQWPATLVQPVGSPLSLECTVEGTSNPNLYWYRQAAGRGLQLLFYSVGIGQISSEVPQNLSASRPQDRQFILSSKKLLLSDSGFYLCAWRWEGQGYEQYFGPGTRLTVT.

The V call is TRBV19, the J call TRBJ2-3; TRBD2 aligns across 7 bases. Per germline, CDR1 LNHDA and CDR2 SQIVND (reference sequence). Trimming cost V 4 bases and J 3 bases; bases outside gene matches: 7. The length of the CDR3 is 15 residues. The CDR3 protein is CASSNGGSYTDTQYF. The CDR3 nucleotides are TGTGCCAGTAGTAACGGCGGGAGTTATACAGATACGCAGTATTTT. Full variable domain (outside the CDR3, taken from reference TRBV19 and TRBJ2-3): DGGITQSPKYLFRKEGQNVTLSCEQNLNHDAMYWYRQDPGQGLRLIYYSQIVNDFQKGDIAEGYSVSREKKESFPLTVTSAQKNPTAFYLCASSNGGSYTDTQYFGPGTRLTVL.

The chain joins TRBV11-2 to TRBJ2-2, with D tentatively TRBD1 (5 bases). CDR3 size: 15 residues. Looked up from germline, CDR1 is SGHAT and CDR2 is FQNNGV. Trimming took off 5 bases at V and 4 bases at J, with 14 bases between the two ends. CDR3 bases: TGTGCCAGCAGCCCAGGGCACAGGTTCACCGGGGAGCTGTTTTTT. Its protein is CASSPGHRFTGELFF. Looking up the rest from reference TRBV11-2 and TRBJ2-2 gives the full variable domain: EAGVAQSPRYKIIEKRQSVAFWCNPISGHATLYWYQQILGQGPKLLIQFQNNGVVDDSQLPKDRFSAERLKGVDSTLKIQPAKLEDSAVYLCASSPGHRFTGELFFGEGSRLTVL.

This clone has only a few counts. The chain joins TRBV9 to TRBJ1-1, with TRBD1 as a possible D gene (5 bases). The CDR3 has 15 amino acids. Per the germline V gene, CDR1 is SGDLS and CDR2 is YYNGEE. Trimming stripped 4 bases from V and 3 bases from J, with 16 bases between. In DNA, the CDR3 is TGTGCCAGCAGCCTCTCACAGGAGGGGTACACTGAAGCTTTCTTT. This codes for CASSLSQEGYTEAFF.

The gene calls are TRBV19 and TRBJ1-2, with a weak D call TRBD1 (6 bases). Germline CDR1 is LNHDA and CDR2 is SQIVND (reference sequence). The CDR3 has 13 amino acids. Trimming cost V 7 bases and J 3 bases, with 12 bases left between them. In DNA form, the CDR3 reads TGTGCCAGTAAATCAGGGGCTGACTATGGCTACACCTTC. This encodes CASKSGADYGYTF.

The chain combines TRBV18 with TRBJ2-7, with 13 bases lining up with TRBD2. The CDR3 is 20 amino acids. Germline V lookup: CDR1 KGHSH, CDR2 LQKENI. Unmatched junction bases numbered 14, after V lost 3 bases and J lost 0 bases. The CDR3 here is CASSPINAGTSGISSYEQYF. Written as DNA, the CDR3 is TGTGCCAGCTCACCCATCAATGCTGGGACTAGCGGGATCAGCTCCTACGAGCAGTACTTC.

The count of this clone is one. V gene TRBV7-2 combines with J gene TRBJ1-2; 8 nucleotides align to TRBD1. V lost 5 bases to trimming and J lost 7 bases; unmatched junction nucleotides: 9. CDR1 SGHTA and CDR2 FQGNSA come from the germline V gene. The CDR3 consists of 14 residues. The CDR3 spells CASSLITTGGGYTF. Written as DNA, the CDR3 is TGTGCCAGCAGCCTTATCACCACAGGGGGTGGCTACACCTTC.

This chain joins TRBV28 and TRBJ2-2; TRBD1 agrees at 9 bases. The CDR3 loop spans 16 amino acids. The V and J ends lost 6 bases and 5 bases, in that order; junction bases with no gene match: 10. Germline assignment: CDR1 MDHEN and CDR2 SYDVKM. The CDR3 DNA reads TGTGCCAGCAGCATACAACAGGGGGCGAGGACCGGGGAGCTGTTTTTT. As protein: CASSIQQGARTGELFF.

The V call is TRBV10-3, the J call TRBJ2-1; 7 bases line up with TRBD2. Per germline, CDR1 ENHRY and CDR2 SYGVKD. V was clipped by 9 bases and J by 5 bases; unmatched bases: 13. The CDR3 totals 15 residues. CDR3 DNA: TGTGCCATTAGCGCGGGACTACGGATAAACAATGAGCAGTTCTTC. It translates to CAISAGLRINNEQFF.

The chain links TRBV11-2 to TRBJ1-2, with 7 bases lining up with TRBD1. CDR1 and CDR2 (germline): SGHAT, FQNNGV. This CDR3 is 15 amino acids long. J lost 4 bases, V lost 4 bases, and 9 bases had no gene match. The CDR3 region is CASSYRRDSFYGYTF. CDR3 in DNA: TGTGCCAGCAGCTACCGCCGGGACAGCTTCTATGGCTACACCTTC.

This chain links TRBV7-6 with TRBJ2-2; no clear D. V was pared by 1 base and J by 5 bases, with 14 bases between. The CDR3 covers 16 residues. The germline V gene has CDR1 SGHVS and CDR2 FNYEAQ. Written as DNA, the CDR3 is TGTGCCAGCAGCTTAGACCCTAGTGCAACGACCGGGGAGCTGTTTTTT. Amino acids: CASSLDPSATTGELFF.

The chain links TRBV30 to TRBJ1-2, with 11 bases matching TRBD1. CDR3 size: 13 residues. V dropped 5 bases and J dropped 5; count of bases not matched to a gene: 4. CDR1 and CDR2 from the germline V gene are GTSNPN and SVGIG (reference sequence). The CDR3 region is CAWQGTGGYGYTF. CDR3 bases: TGTGCCTGGCAGGGGACAGGGGGGTATGGCTACACCTTC.

The CDR3 coding sequence is TGTGCCAGCAGTTTTTCTAGCGGGATGCCCTACGAGCAGTACTTC. This encodes CASSFSSGMPYEQYF. The chain joins TRBV27 to TRBJ2-7; 9 bases agree with TRBD2. The CDR3 loop spans 15 amino acids. The V segment lost 3 bases and the J segment 2 bases; nucleotides outside the gene matches: 5. Per germline, CDR1 MNHEY and CDR2 SMNVEV (reference sequence).

This chain uses TRBV29-1 with TRBJ2-2; maybe TRBD2 (6 bases). The V end was cut by 4 bases, the J end by 5 bases, with 14 bases between. Germline CDR1 reads SQVTM; CDR2 reads ANQGSEA. The CDR3 contains 14 residues. CDR3 region: CSVAEGGGTGELFF. CDR3 coding DNA: TGCAGCGTTGCGGAGGGAGGTGGGACCGGGGAGCTGTTTTTT.

This clone appeared a single time. The chain carries TRBV4-1 and TRBJ2-7; D is perhaps TRBD1 (5 bases). The CDR3 has 15 amino acids. The V and J ends lost 3 bases and 2 bases respectively, with 14 bases between them. Germline V gives CDR1 MGHRA, CDR2 YSYEKL. The CDR3 is CASSQQEDSPYEQYF. The DNA for the CDR3 is TGCGCCAGCAGCCAGCAAGAAGACAGCCCCTACGAGCAGTACTTC.

The rearrangement uses TRBV19 and TRBJ2-7; 10 nucleotides line up with TRBD1. CDR3 length: 16 amino acids. From germline, CDR1 is LNHDA and CDR2 SQIVND (reference sequence). V lost 4 bases, J lost 2 bases, and 8 bases stayed unmatched. CDR3 DNA sequence: TGTGCCAGTAGTACCCCTCGGGACAGGGGCGCCTACGAGCAGTACTTC. Protein sequence: CASSTPRDRGAYEQYF. Filled out from reference TRBV19 and TRBJ2-7, the complete variable domain reads DGGITQSPKYLFRKEGQNVTLSCEQNLNHDAMYWYRQDPGQGLRLIYYSQIVNDFQKGDIAEGYSVSREKKESFPLTVTSAQKNPTAFYLCASSTPRDRGAYEQYFGPGTRLTVT.

The chain recombines TRBV28 with TRBJ1-1; 10 bases line up with TRBD1. From germline, CDR1 is MDHEN and CDR2 SYDVKM. The J segment lost 4 bases and the V segment lost 4 bases, leaving 3 bases of the junction unmatched. The CDR3 length is 14 residues. The CDR3 DNA reads TGTGCCAGCAGTTCCGGACAGGGGGTCACTGAAGCTTTCTTT. This gives the protein CASSSGQGVTEAFF.